This T cell receptor (beta chain) comes out of a study of identical twins. The CDR3 is 14 amino acids. V lost 5 bases to trimming and J lost 9 bases, with 17 bases between them. From the 5' RACE reads, TCRdb called clonotypes with MiXCR, one entry per CDR3 protein. The sample has approximately 600,000 distinct CDR3 sequences, about 7.6% seen once; the top ten hold 1.6%. This sample also belongs to another study, concerning yellow fever vaccine responses in identical twins.

Input material: PBMCs. The V and J genes are TRBV12-3 or TRBV12-4 and TRBJ2-1, with D tentatively TRBD1 (9 bases). The TCR sequence derives from a woman between 18 and 29 years old in good health. CDR3 sequence: CASSRDRAGGEQFF. The CDR3 DNA sequence: TGTGCCAGCAGTAGGGACAGGGCGGGGGGTGAGCAGTTCTTC.